This is a list of T cell receptor beta chains from one sample in a study of Ad26.COV2.S vaccination and SARS-CoV-2 variants. Produced via immunoSEQ multiplex PCR; TCRdb's table is partial and in-frame only. Of 350,000 to 450,000 clones in the sample, about 85% are singletons; the top ten hold about 3.3%. This specimen consisted of peripheral blood, obtained in a trial of Ad26.COV2.S vaccine versus placebo. These receptors were obtained from a person aged 18-60 years who received the Ad26.COV2.S COVID-19 vaccine or a placebo. CDR3s include the opening cysteine and the closing phenylalanine or tryptophan.

V	CDR3
TRBV5-4	CASRQGASTDTQYF
TRBV2	CASSAGTVGGATQYF
TRBV11-2	CASSMGQGGEAFF
TRBV7-2	CASTPGGGTYEQYF
TRBV19	CASSMAGSNQPQHF
TRBV28	CASSQQGHGYTF
TRBV2	CANPGPADQETQYF
TRBV28	CASSLTSRDYNEQFF
TRBV5-1	CASSPDTNTGELFF
TRBV9	CASSVGQGGSQETQYF
TRBV2	CASSARDNEQFF
TRBV29-1	CSGGTGEGPNEQFF
TRBV28	CASCTGPHGYTF
TRBV5-1	CASSLEWGQNHEQFF
TRBV24-1	CATSDPLAGGTGELFF
TRBV6-5	CASRATGISNQPQHF
TRBV5-1	CASSPPVAGAQETQYF
TRBV27	CASSSDRGLPGELFF
TRBV4-3	CASSQEIAVLNTGELFF
TRBV11-3	CASSLGTGQGTFF
TRBV27	CASSSVSMAGSYEQYF
TRBV27	CASSPDPGGAGELFF
TRBV2	CASSETGPGGSYEQYF
TRBV18	CASSPPGGRGQYF
TRBV11-2	CASSPPHPWTTGELFF
TRBV9	CASSVVAGGDTQYF
TRBV19	CASSIRTGEDGYTF
TRBV14	CASSQEGTGFRLAFF
TRBV7-2	CASSSGTGGVGYTF
TRBV6-2/TRBV6-3	CASSPLSGVMNTEAFF
TRBV7-9	CASSPKQVANSPLHF
TRBV2	CASISYEQYF
TRBV5-1	CASSLVAAFSGNTIYF
TRBV19	CASSIIGGLPFEQFF
TRBV27	CASSLSQGAMDF
TRBV3-1/TRBV3-2	CASSQGRTREQFF
TRBV19	CASSIMDGYYSNQPQHF
TRBV27	CASSLRAGLAGSYEQYF
TRBV14	CASSPSPASDGYTF
TRBV7-9	CASSLGTGIEQYF